Following are 26 T cell receptor beta chains from one sample sequenced in a study of monozygotic twins with inflammatory bowel disease. From its re-call of the 5' RACE reads, TCRdb lists each CDR3 protein once, without DNA. The repertoire table contains 300,000 to 350,000 distinct CDR3 sequences. What was sequenced was blood. All receptors come from a human donor with ulcerative colitis or Crohn's disease, or a healthy co-twin of an affected twin (not recorded which).

The chain has TRBV19 and TRBJ2-1. In germline, CDR1 is LNHDA, CDR2 SQIVND (reference sequence). The CDR3 spans 13 residues. The CDR3 protein is CASKSRTYNEQFF.

This CDR3 is CASSWSILTGELFF. The chain joins TRBV5-1 to TRBJ2-2. Germline V lookup: CDR1 SGHRS, CDR2 YFSETQ. The length of the CDR3 is 14 residues.

The rearrangement uses TRBV20-1 and TRBJ2-7. CDR1 and CDR2 (germline): DFQATT, SNEGSKA (reference sequence). There are 12 residues in the CDR3. The CDR3 loop is CSASRDFYEQYF.

The chain employs TRBV27 and TRBJ2-1; TCRdb calls TRBD1, which cannot be checked without DNA. The CDR3 runs 16 residues. CDR1 is MNHEY and CDR2 is SMNVEV in the germline V gene (reference sequence). CDR3 loop: CASTYEIGTVYNEQFF.

The chain carries TRBV12-3 or TRBV12-4 and TRBJ2-7; TCRdb's assignment of TRBD1 cannot be checked, as there is no DNA. This CDR3 is 14 amino acids long. CDR3 sequence reads: CASSLALGGSEQYF.

CDR3 protein: CAWIPGAARNTEAFF. The V gene is TRBV30, the J gene TRBJ1-1; TCRdb designates TRBD1, a call that cannot be tested without DNA. Per germline, CDR1 GTSNPN and CDR2 SVGIG (reference sequence). The CDR3 has 15 amino acids. Using reference TRBV30 and TRBJ1-1 for the parts outside the CDR3, the full variable domain is SQTIHQWPATLVQPVGSPLSLECTVEGTSNPNLYWYRQAAGRGLQLLFYSVGIGQISSEVPQNLSASRPQDRQFILSSKKLLLSDSGFYLCAWIPGAARNTEAFFGQGTRLTVV.

This sequence joins TRBV19 and TRBJ1-1; without DNA, the TCRdb call of TRBD1 cannot be checked. The CDR3 loop spans 15 amino acids. Germline V lookup: CDR1 LNHDA, CDR2 SQIVND (reference sequence). The CDR3 loop is CASSSQGTGRTEAFF.

The CDR3 protein is CASSQGARDQPQHF. V and J are TRBV3-1 and TRBJ1-5; TCRdb's D gene call, TRBD1, goes unchecked for lack of DNA. CDR1 is LGHDT, CDR2 YNNKEL, per germline (reference sequence). The CDR3 has 14 amino acids.

This sequence joins TRBV20-1 and TRBJ1-1; TCRdb indicates TRBD1, and absent DNA this call remains unverified. This CDR3 has 15 residues. Looked up from germline, CDR1 is DFQATT and CDR2 is SNEGSKA (reference sequence). CDR3 region: CSARGYREMNTEAFF.

This chain links TRBV2 with TRBJ1-1; TCRdb designates TRBD1, a call that cannot be tested without DNA. The length of the CDR3 is 14 residues. Germline-derived CDR1 and CDR2 are SNHLY and FYNNEI. The CDR3 spells CASSGSTGETEAFF.

This rearrangement joins TRBV5-1 to TRBJ2-1; as DNA is missing, the TRBD2 call by TCRdb cannot be tested. Germline CDR1 is SGHRS and CDR2 is YFSETQ. The CDR3 is made up of 17 amino acids. The CDR3 reads CASSPRLAGVLVNEQFF.

This chain joins TRBV10-3 and TRBJ2-7; TCRdb returns TRBD1, unconfirmable since there is no DNA. CDR1 and CDR2 from the germline V gene are ENHRY and SYGVKD. The CDR3 is made up of 15 amino acids. CDR3 amino acids: CASTITGTGGYEQYF.

The genes are TRBV28 and TRBJ1-2; TCRdb gives TRBD1 as the D gene, but with no DNA this cannot be confirmed. Germline values: CDR1 MDHEN, CDR2 SYDVKM. The CDR3 runs to 13 residues. The CDR3 region is CATEVLGRYGYTF.

This rearrangement joins TRBV18 to TRBJ2-7; TCRdb indicates TRBD2, and absent DNA this call remains unverified. This CDR3 has 14 amino acids. The germline V gene encodes CDR1 KGHSH and CDR2 LQKENI. CDR3 sequence: CASSPGTSAYQQYF.

V and J are TRBV5-5 and TRBJ1-3. Germline CDR1 reads SGHKS; CDR2 reads YYEKEE (reference sequence). This CDR3 contains 15 residues. This chain's CDR3 is CASRKIRDSGNTIYF.

The V and J genes are TRBV6-5 and TRBJ2-7. CDR1 and CDR2 from the germline V gene are MNHEY and SVGAGI. This CDR3 has 15 amino acids. The CDR3: CASSYSTVPSYEQYF.

The CDR3 sequence is CASSLSYGPKNIQYF. The genes are TRBV12-3 or TRBV12-4 and TRBJ2-4. The length of the CDR3 is 15 residues.

The chain has TRBV5-1 and TRBJ2-7; checking the TCRdb D call of TRBD2 is not possible without DNA. The germline V gene encodes CDR1 SGHRS and CDR2 YFSETQ. The CDR3 runs to 15 residues. The chain's CDR3 is CASSLVDRGIREQYF.

This chain uses TRBV13 with TRBJ2-3; TCRdb's assignment of TRBD2 cannot be checked, as there is no DNA. This CDR3 is 16 amino acids long. In germline, CDR1 is PRHDT, CDR2 FYEKMQ (reference sequence). The CDR3 spells CASSLAGGRATDTQYF.

CDR3 residues: CASSQDRGGNPQETQYF. This chain links TRBV4-1 with TRBJ2-5; TCRdb gives TRBD1 as the D gene, but with no DNA this cannot be confirmed. Germline CDR1 is MGHRA and CDR2 is YSYEKL. The CDR3 totals 17 residues.

This chain uses TRBV5-1 with TRBJ2-2. The CDR3 is made up of 13 amino acids. Looked up from germline, CDR1 is SGHRS and CDR2 is YFSETQ. The CDR3 region is CASSFGQSGELFF.

CDR3 in amino acids: CASSLLGAGGTDTQYF. This chain joins TRBV7-8 and TRBJ2-3; the TCRdb D gene call, TRBD2, has no DNA to confirm it. The CDR3 covers 16 residues. The V gene's germline CDR1 is SGHVS and CDR2 FQNEAQ.

The chain joins TRBV5-4 to TRBJ2-2; the D call from TCRdb, TRBD1, cannot be confirmed without DNA. The germline V gene encodes CDR1 SGHNT and CDR2 YYREEE (reference sequence). The length of the CDR3 is 14 residues. The CDR3 spells CASRGGTNTGELFF.

The V gene is TRBV19, the J gene TRBJ2-7. The CDR3 sequence is 12 residues long. Germline V gene lookup returns CDR1 LNHDA and CDR2 SQIVND (reference sequence). The CDR3 spells CASSGDYYEQYF.

V is TRBV30 and J is TRBJ2-7; TCRdb's D call of TRBD1 is untestable without DNA. Germline V gene lookup returns CDR1 GTSNPN and CDR2 SVGIG (reference sequence). The CDR3 loop spans 12 amino acids. CDR3 protein: CAWDRDSYEQYF. Filled out from reference TRBV30 and TRBJ2-7, the complete variable domain reads SQTIHQWPATLVQPVGSPLSLECTVEGTSNPNLYWYRQAAGRGLQLLFYSVGIGQISSEVPQNLSASRPQDRQFILSSKKLLLSDSGFYLCAWDRDSYEQYFGPGTRLTVT.

CDR3 region: CASSLTDSYEQYF. J is TRBJ2-7 and V is TRBV18; checking the TCRdb D call of TRBD1 is not possible without DNA. CDR1 is KGHSH, CDR2 LQKENI, per germline. The CDR3 loop spans 13 amino acids.